This is a list of T cell receptor beta chains from one sample in a study of T cells in Graves' hyperthyroidism and ophthalmopathy. TCRdb independently ran MiXCR on the multiplex PCR reads; one entry per CDR3 protein. The table includes 640,000 or so distinct CDR3 sequences, roughly 14% detected once. Source material: blood. The source is a woman in her forties with Graves' ophthalmopathy. Both conserved end residues are part of each CDR3. A D gene is named only where the DNA matches it firmly. Size tells how often a clone was seen (once, few, many) or the class of an expanded clone, and some rows leave it out.

d_call: .; j_call: TRBJ1-5; v_call: TRBV19; clone_size: many; cdr3_aa: CASSRAGDSNQPQHF; cdr3_nt: TGTGCCAGTAGTCGGGCAGGTGATAGCAATCAGCCCCAGCATTTT
d_call: TRBD1; j_call: TRBJ2-7; v_call: TRBV6-5; clone_size: many; cdr3_aa: CASSYGQGKYEQYF; cdr3_nt: TGTGCCAGCAGTTACGGACAGGGTAAATACGAGCAGTACTTC
d_call: .; j_call: TRBJ2-7; v_call: TRBV28; clone_size: many; cdr3_aa: CASSSQGGGNEQYF; cdr3_nt: TGTGCCAGCAGTTCGCAGGGGGGCGGCAACGAGCAGTACTTC
d_call: .; j_call: TRBJ2-7; v_call: TRBV4-2; clone_size: many; cdr3_aa: CASSHDLSSYEQYF; cdr3_nt: TGTGCCAGCAGCCATGACTTAAGCTCCTACGAGCAGTACTTC
d_call: .; j_call: TRBJ2-5; v_call: TRBV7-9; clone_size: few; cdr3_aa: CASSPVLGVGKTQYF; cdr3_nt: TGTGCCAGCAGCCCCGTTCTGGGCGTGGGAAAGACCCAGTACTTC
d_call: TRBD2; j_call: TRBJ2-2; v_call: TRBV10-3; clone_size: many; cdr3_aa: CAIRSTSGRSREAGELFF; cdr3_nt: TGTGCCATCAGGTCGACTAGCGGGAGGAGTAGGGAGGCCGGGGAGCTGTTTTTT
d_call: TRBD2; j_call: TRBJ2-7; v_call: TRBV12-3/TRBV12-4; clone_size: many; cdr3_aa: CASSLTSGTNEQYF; cdr3_nt: TGTGCCAGCAGTTTAACTAGCGGGACTAACGAGCAGTACTTC
d_call: .; j_call: TRBJ2-7; v_call: TRBV7-9; clone_size: many; cdr3_aa: CASSLGGGSDEQYF; cdr3_nt: TGTGCCAGCAGCTTAGGAGGGGGTTCGGACGAGCAGTACTTC
d_call: .; j_call: TRBJ2-7; v_call: TRBV2; clone_size: many; cdr3_aa: CASRGLFQGLAKDEQYF; cdr3_nt: TGTGCCAGCAGGGGTTTGTTTCAAGGTCTAGCGAAGGACGAGCAGTACTTC
d_call: .; j_call: TRBJ2-3; v_call: TRBV2; clone_size: many; cdr3_aa: CASSQWSTDTQYF; cdr3_nt: TGTGCCAGCTCGCAGTGGAGCACAGATACGCAGTATTTT
d_call: .; j_call: TRBJ1-1; v_call: TRBV12-3/TRBV12-4; clone_size: many; cdr3_aa: CASKIGDTNTEAFF; cdr3_nt: TGTGCCAGCAAGATCGGGGACACCAACACTGAAGCTTTCTTT
d_call: .; j_call: TRBJ2-5; v_call: TRBV25-1; clone_size: many; cdr3_aa: CASSERGEETQYF; cdr3_nt: TGTGCCAGCAGTGAACGCGGGGAGGAGACCCAGTACTTC
d_call: TRBD1; j_call: TRBJ2-5; v_call: TRBV20-1; clone_size: .; cdr3_aa: CSAPRQGSGETQYF; cdr3_nt: TGCAGTGCTCCGAGACAGGGGTCGGGAGAGACCCAGTACTTC
d_call: .; j_call: TRBJ1-5; v_call: TRBV24-1; clone_size: many; cdr3_aa: CATSDLGQPQHF; cdr3_nt: TGTGCCACCAGTGATTTGGGACAGCCCCAGCATTTT
d_call: .; j_call: TRBJ2-7; v_call: TRBV12-3/TRBV12-4; clone_size: few; cdr3_aa: CASSFDGVEQYF; cdr3_nt: TGTGCCAGCAGTTTTGATGGGGTCGAGCAGTACTTC
d_call: TRBD2; j_call: TRBJ2-7; v_call: TRBV6-5; clone_size: many; cdr3_aa: CASSYPLLAGPSEQYF; cdr3_nt: TGTGCCAGCAGTTACCCCCTACTAGCGGGTCCATCAGAGCAGTACTTC
d_call: TRBD2; j_call: TRBJ2-7; v_call: TRBV20-1; clone_size: many; cdr3_aa: CSAMGTSPGDEQYF; cdr3_nt: TGCAGTGCTATGGGGACTAGCCCGGGAGACGAGCAGTACTTC
d_call: .; j_call: TRBJ1-5; v_call: TRBV19; clone_size: many; cdr3_aa: CASSPDGGNQPQHF; cdr3_nt: TGTGCCAGTAGTCCCGACGGCGGCAATCAGCCCCAGCATTTT
d_call: .; j_call: TRBJ1-1; v_call: TRBV18; clone_size: .; cdr3_aa: CASSPGGNQGTEAFF; cdr3_nt: TGTGCCAGCTCACCCGGAGGGAATCAGGGCACTGAAGCTTTCTTT
d_call: .; j_call: TRBJ2-5; v_call: TRBV27; clone_size: many; cdr3_aa: CASRQSETQYF; cdr3_nt: TGTGCCAGCAGACAATCCGAGACCCAGTACTTC
d_call: .; j_call: TRBJ2-5; v_call: TRBV15; clone_size: many; cdr3_aa: CATSRVGETQYF; cdr3_nt: TGTGCCACCAGCAGAGTGGGGGAGACCCAGTACTTC
d_call: .; j_call: TRBJ1-1; v_call: TRBV7-8; clone_size: few; cdr3_aa: CASSRPTWGTEAFF; cdr3_nt: TGTGCCAGCAGCCGTCCCACTTGGGGGACTGAAGCTTTCTTT
d_call: .; j_call: TRBJ2-7; v_call: TRBV4-2; clone_size: many; cdr3_aa: CASSQGESRVYEQYF; cdr3_nt: TGTGCCAGCAGCCAAGGGGAAAGTAGGGTCTACGAGCAGTACTTC
d_call: TRBD1; j_call: TRBJ2-5; v_call: TRBV20-1; clone_size: few; cdr3_aa: CSAREDRAGETQYF; cdr3_nt: TGCAGTGCTAGGGAGGACAGGGCGGGGGAGACCCAGTACTTC
d_call: .; j_call: TRBJ2-2; v_call: TRBV27; clone_size: many; cdr3_aa: CASRLFLGGVGELFF; cdr3_nt: TGTGCCAGCAGACTCTTCCTTGGAGGGGTCGGGGAGCTGTTTTTT
d_call: .; j_call: TRBJ1-1; v_call: TRBV6-2/TRBV6-3; clone_size: many; cdr3_aa: CASSWDQTGAEAFF; cdr3_nt: TGTGCCAGCAGTTGGGACCAGACAGGAGCTGAAGCTTTCTTT
d_call: .; j_call: TRBJ2-7; v_call: TRBV20-1; clone_size: many; cdr3_aa: CSARDGSSYEQYF; cdr3_nt: TGCAGTGCTAGGGACGGTAGCTCCTACGAGCAGTACTTC
d_call: .; j_call: TRBJ1-5; v_call: TRBV18; clone_size: many; cdr3_aa: CASSLSQGYNQPQHF; cdr3_nt: TGTGCCAGCTCACTTTCCCAGGGTTACAATCAGCCCCAGCATTTT
d_call: .; j_call: TRBJ2-7; v_call: TRBV6-2/TRBV6-3; clone_size: many; cdr3_aa: CASSLKSGSYEQYF; cdr3_nt: TGTGCCAGCAGCTTGAAAAGTGGGTCCTACGAGCAGTACTTC
d_call: .; j_call: TRBJ2-7; v_call: TRBV30; clone_size: few; cdr3_aa: CAWSTGLAYEQYF; cdr3_nt: TGTGCCTGGAGTACCGGGTTGGCCTACGAGCAGTACTTC
d_call: .; j_call: TRBJ2-3; v_call: TRBV6-2/TRBV6-3; clone_size: .; cdr3_aa: CASSYPSTSTELQYTCTQYF; cdr3_nt: TGTGCCAGCAGTTACCCCAGCACTAGCACAGAGCTACAATACACATGTACGCAGTATTTT
d_call: .; j_call: TRBJ1-1; v_call: TRBV6-2/TRBV6-3; clone_size: .; cdr3_aa: CASSYDRIQNTEAFF; cdr3_nt: TGTGCCAGCAGTTACGACAGGATTCAGAACACTGAAGCTTTCTTT
d_call: .; j_call: TRBJ1-1; v_call: TRBV7-2; clone_size: .; cdr3_aa: CASSPQEAFF; cdr3_nt: TGTGCCAGCTCACCCCAGGAGGCTTTCTTT
d_call: .; j_call: TRBJ1-5; v_call: TRBV3-1; clone_size: few; cdr3_aa: CASSQDPLGYNQPQHF; cdr3_nt: TGTGCCAGCAGCCAAGACCCCCTAGGATACAATCAGCCCCAGCATTTT
d_call: .; j_call: TRBJ2-7; v_call: TRBV27; clone_size: many; cdr3_aa: CASSWKTDYEQYF; cdr3_nt: TGTGCCAGCAGTTGGAAGACAGACTACGAGCAGTACTTC
d_call: TRBD1; j_call: TRBJ2-7; v_call: TRBV12-3/TRBV12-4; clone_size: few; cdr3_aa: CASSYGQGDSYEQYF; cdr3_nt: TGTGCCAGCAGCTATGGACAGGGGGATTCCTACGAGCAGTACTTC
d_call: TRBD1; j_call: TRBJ2-2; v_call: TRBV28; clone_size: many; cdr3_aa: CASNRTGTDLVGTGELFF; cdr3_nt: TGTGCCAGCAACCGTACCGGGACAGACTTAGTGGGCACCGGGGAGCTGTTTTTT
d_call: .; j_call: TRBJ1-1; v_call: TRBV6-1; clone_size: many; cdr3_aa: CASTSGLMNTEAFF; cdr3_nt: TGTGCCAGCACCTCCGGACTGATGAACACTGAAGCTTTCTTT
d_call: TRBD1; j_call: TRBJ2-3; v_call: TRBV5-1; clone_size: .; cdr3_aa: CASSEGQGDDTQYF; cdr3_nt: TGCGCCAGCAGCGAGGGACAGGGGGATGATACGCAGTATTTT
d_call: .; j_call: TRBJ1-5; v_call: TRBV3-1; clone_size: .; cdr3_aa: CASSPYGVGDQPQHF; cdr3_nt: TGTGCCAGCAGCCCTTACGGGGTTGGGGATCAGCCCCAGCATTTT
d_call: TRBD1; j_call: TRBJ1-5; v_call: TRBV6-2/TRBV6-3; clone_size: .; cdr3_aa: CASRPTGGSRPQHF; cdr3_nt: TGTGCCAGCAGGCCGACAGGGGGCTCAAGGCCCCAGCATTTT